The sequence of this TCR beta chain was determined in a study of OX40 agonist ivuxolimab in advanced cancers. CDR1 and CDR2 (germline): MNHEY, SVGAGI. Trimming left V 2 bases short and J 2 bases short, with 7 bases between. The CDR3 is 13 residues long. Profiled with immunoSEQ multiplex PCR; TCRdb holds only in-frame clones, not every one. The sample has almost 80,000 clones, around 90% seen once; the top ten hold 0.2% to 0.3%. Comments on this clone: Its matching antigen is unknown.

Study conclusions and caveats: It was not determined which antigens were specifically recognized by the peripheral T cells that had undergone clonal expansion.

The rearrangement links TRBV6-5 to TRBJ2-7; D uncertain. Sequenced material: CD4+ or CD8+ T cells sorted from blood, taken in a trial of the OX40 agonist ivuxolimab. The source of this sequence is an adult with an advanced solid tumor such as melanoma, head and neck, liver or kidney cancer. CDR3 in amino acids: CASSYAQTYEQYF. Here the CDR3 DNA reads TGTGCCAGCAGTTACGCACAAACCTACGAGCAGTACTTC.